A single sample is the source of the 13 T cell receptor beta chains below, sequenced in a study of CD8+CD57+ T cells in acquired aplastic anemia. Patients chosen for sequencing had CD8+CD57+ cells that had expanded, as shown by flow cytometry. The template for TCR beta VDJ and CDR3 sequence profiling was genomic DNA. TCRdb recomputed calls from the reads with MiXCR, one row per CDR3 protein. The sample yields some 160,000 distinct CDR3 sequences, roughly 50% seen once. Sample: sorted CD4+, CD8+, or CD8+CD57+ T cells (not recorded which) from PBMCs. The origin of the receptors is a human donor with aplastic anemia.

This clonotype has only a few counts. The gene calls are TRBV2 and TRBJ1-1, with unresolved D. Between the trimmed V and J ends, which lost 7 bases and 1 base, there was a span of 7 bases. Germline V gives CDR1 SNHLY, CDR2 FYNNEI. The CDR3 covers 12 residues. The CDR3 bases are TGTGCCAGCACGAATCCGAACACTGAAGCTTTCTTT. Translating it yields CASTNPNTEAFF.

In its sample, this clonotype was seen many times. The chain joins TRBV20-1 to TRBJ2-1, with 8 nucleotides matching TRBD1. Unmatched junction bases numbered 4, after V lost 2 bases and J lost 7 bases. CDR1 and CDR2 (germline): DFQATT, SNEGSKA (reference sequence). CDR3 size: 13 residues. In DNA, the CDR3 is TGCAGTGCTAGATCCAGGGGGCCTAATGAGCAGTTCTTC. It codes for CSARSRGPNEQFF.

This chain connects TRBV5-6 to TRBJ1-4, with 7 bases identical to TRBD1. Trimming removed 4 bases from V and 14 bases from J; junction bases left unmatched: 14. Germline V gene lookup returns CDR1 SGHDT and CDR2 YYEEEE. This CDR3 has 14 residues. The CDR3 DNA sequence: TGTGCCAGCAGCGGCGGGGTCCTGACAGGGAATCTGTTTTTT. This encodes CASSGGVLTGNLFF. Full variable domain (missing parts from reference TRBV5-6 and TRBJ1-4): DAGVTQSPTHLIKTRGQQVTLRCSPKSGHDTVSWYQQALGQGPQFIFQYYEEEERQRGNFPDRFSGHQFPNYSSELNVNALLLGDSALYLCASSGGVLTGNLFFGSGTQLSVL.

J is TRBJ1-1 and V is TRBV7-3; possibly TRBD1 for D (5 bases). Germline V gives CDR1 SGHTA, CDR2 FQGTGA. The CDR3 is made up of 13 amino acids. Trimming took 6 bases from V and 1 from J, leaving 9 bases between them. CDR3 protein: CASRDTRNTEAFF. CDR3 nucleotides: TGTGCCAGCAGGGACACAAGGAACACTGAAGCTTTCTTT.

Details on this clonotype: The conserved phenylalanine or tryptophan normally closing the CDR3 is absent here, so this likely arose from a read error. This chain uses TRBV7-6 with TRBJ1-1, with D maybe TRBD1 (5 bases). Germline-derived CDR1 and CDR2 are SGHVS and FNYEAQ. Trimming removed 5 bases at V and 5 bases at J, with 9 bases between. This CDR3 is 12 amino acids long. The CDR3 sequence: CASSPGGTEAFL. CDR3 in DNA: TGTGCCAGCAGCCCGGGGGGGACTGAAGCTTTCTTA.

V gene TRBV5-1 combines with J gene TRBJ2-3; D is unresolved. The CDR3 sequence is 11 residues long. V lost 5 bases, J lost 6 bases, and 7 bases lay in between. In germline, CDR1 is SGHRS, CDR2 YFSETQ. The CDR3 here is CASRVRDTQYF. The CDR3 bases are TGCGCCAGCAGAGTACGGGATACGCAGTATTTT.

The chain combines TRBV12-3 or TRBV12-4 with TRBJ2-3; D remains unclear. The V and J ends lost 1 base and 6 bases respectively, with 2 bases between them. CDR3 length: 11 residues. The CDR3 sequence is CASSLVDTQYF. The DNA of the CDR3 is TGTGCCAGCAGTTTAGTGGATACGCAGTATTTT.

The J gene is TRBJ2-7, the V gene TRBV9; the match to TRBD1 covers 7 bases. The germline V gene has CDR1 SGDLS and CDR2 YYNGEE. The CDR3 consists of 14 residues. V was clipped by 3 bases and J by 2 bases; unmatched bases: 5. The CDR3 region has the DNA TGTGCCAGCAGCGGACGGGACAGTGCCTACGAGCAGTACTTC. Translated, it gives CASSGRDSAYEQYF. The variable domain in full, completed from reference TRBV9 and TRBJ2-7, reads DSGVTQTPKHLITATGQRVTLRCSPRSGDLSVYWYQQSLDQGLQFLIQYYNGEERAKGNILERFSAQQFPDLHSELNLSSLELGDSALYFCASSGRDSAYEQYFGPGTRLTVT.

The chain recombines TRBV7-2 with TRBJ1-2; tentative D call: TRBD1 (5 bases). CDR3 length: 12 residues. V was pared by 3 bases and J by 7 bases, with 9 bases between. Germline V gene data show CDR1 as SGHTA and CDR2 as FQGNSA. As DNA, the CDR3 is TGTGCCAGCAGCTTGATAGGGACTGGCTACACCTTC. It translates to CASSLIGTGYTF.

The gene calls are TRBV7-2 and TRBJ2-5; D gene uncertain. This CDR3 has 12 residues. Trimming cost V 0 bases and J 5 bases, with 4 bases left between them. Germline values: CDR1 SGHTA, CDR2 FQGNSA. The CDR3 region has the DNA TGTGCCAGCAGCTTAGCGCGGGAGACCCAGTACTTC. Protein product: CASSLARETQYF.

This clonotype was counted ten times or more. The chain is built from TRBV6-5 and TRBJ2-7; D unclear. Trimming took off 6 bases at V and 4 bases at J, with 16 bases between the two ends. CDR1 is MNHEY and CDR2 is SVGAGI in the germline V gene. CDR3 size: 14 residues. DNA of the CDR3: TGTGCCAGCAGCCCCGAGGTAGTCTCGTACGAGCAGTACTTC. Translated, it gives CASSPEVVSYEQYF.

The V call is TRBV2, the J call TRBJ1-2, with 8 positions matching TRBD1. V dropped 6 bases and J dropped 6; count of bases not matched to a gene: 6. Per germline, CDR1 SNHLY and CDR2 FYNNEI. The CDR3 runs to 13 residues. The CDR3 bases are TGTGCCAGCAGCGGGCAGGGGGCAGATGGCTACACCTTC. Translated: CASSGQGADGYTF.

Points on this clonotype: This sequence may be a read error, since a much larger clone differs from it by one base. The CDR3 does not end in the conserved phenylalanine or tryptophan, so this is likely a read error. The V call is TRBV4-3, the J call TRBJ2-3, with unresolved D. V lost 2 bases and J lost 2, with 5 bases in between. Germline CDR1 reads LGHNA; CDR2 reads YSLEER. The length of the CDR3 is 13 residues. CDR3 amino acids: CASSQPPTDTQYS. CDR3 sequence (DNA): TGCGCCAGCAGCCAACCCCCCACAGATACGCAGTATTCT.